The 27 T cell receptor beta chains listed next were all sequenced from one sample in a study of blood T cell repertoires in COVID-19. Sequencing was performed with immunoSEQ multiplex PCR; in TCRdb, only in-frame clones are kept and a portion is missing. The sample shows around 50,000 clones, 70% to 90% of them seen only once. The sequenced sample consisted of peripheral blood. These receptors all stem from a woman aged 80 or older with acute or convalescent COVID-19.

This chain uses TRBV7-9 with TRBJ2-1; 10 bases match TRBD2. From germline, CDR1 is SEHNR and CDR2 FQNEAQ (reference sequence). After removal of 2 bases from V and 3 bases from J, the junction contained 4 bases not matched to a gene. This CDR3 is 16 amino acids long. CDR3 DNA: TGTGCCAGCAGCTTAAGGCGGACTAGCGGCTACAATGAGCAGTTCTTC. Amino acids: CASSLRRTSGYNEQFF.

The gene calls are TRBV5-4 and TRBJ2-3, with a weak D call TRBD1 (6 bases). Trimming removed 4 bases at V and 2 bases at J, with 14 bases between. The germline CDR1 and CDR2 sequences are SGHNT and YYREEE (reference sequence). There are 15 residues in the CDR3. For the CDR3, the DNA is TGTGCCAGCAGCACAGGACAGAGACCCACAGATACGCAGTATTTT. It codes for CASSTGQRPTDTQYF.

V is TRBV3-1 (or the pseudogene TRBV3-2) and J is TRBJ1-2; D is unclear. The CDR3 is 12 residues long. Germline V lookup: CDR1 LGHDT, CDR2 YNNKEL (reference sequence). Trimming took 1 base from V and 2 from J, leaving 2 bases between them. For the CDR3, the DNA is TGTGCCAGCAGCCAAGTAAACTATGGCTACACCTTC. It is translated as CASSQVNYGYTF.

This rearrangement joins TRBV18 to TRBJ2-2, with D uncertain. The CDR3 covers 16 residues. Germline V gives CDR1 KGHSH, CDR2 LQKENI. V shed 4 bases and J shed 0 bases, with 12 bases lying between them. This CDR3 is CASSHLAYPNTGELFF. The CDR3 bases are TGTGCCAGCTCACATCTTGCCTATCCGAACACCGGGGAGCTGTTTTTT.

V gene TRBV27 combines with J gene TRBJ1-2, with D unresolved. This CDR3 region has 14 residues. Trimming left V 0 bases short and J 4 bases short, with 9 bases between. From germline, CDR1 is MNHEY and CDR2 SMNVEV (reference sequence). CDR3 in DNA: TGTGCCAGCAGTTTATCTCGGGAATTCTATGGCTACACCTTC. Protein sequence: CASSLSREFYGYTF.

The rearrangement uses TRBV2 and TRBJ1-5; D is unresolved. V was shortened by 6 bases and J by 4 bases, with 13 bases between the two germline ends. This CDR3 is built from 14 residues. Germline CDR1 reads SNHLY; CDR2 reads FYNNEI. The CDR3 loop reads CASSKRGYNQPQHF. The CDR3 nucleotides read TGTGCCAGCAGCAAGCGAGGGTATAATCAGCCCCAGCATTTT.

The chain combines TRBV7-3 with TRBJ2-3, with D perhaps TRBD1 (6 bases). The CDR3 is made up of 16 amino acids. The ends were cut back, 5 bases at V and 2 bases at J, with 17 bases in the middle. Germline V gene data show CDR1 as SGHTA and CDR2 as FQGTGA. CDR3 nucleotides: TGTGCCAGCAGCGCTACAGGGTTTAGCCCCACAGATACGCAGTATTTT. This gives the protein CASSATGFSPTDTQYF.

The chain links TRBV20-1 to TRBJ2-7; the D gene is possibly TRBD2 (5 bases). Looked up from germline, CDR1 is DFQATT and CDR2 is SNEGSKA (reference sequence). Trimming took off 3 bases at V and 2 bases at J, with 5 bases between the two ends. The CDR3 consists of 11 residues. The CDR3 spells CSASGAYEQYF. Written as DNA, the CDR3 is TGCAGTGCTAGCGGGGCCTACGAGCAGTACTTC.

This chain uses TRBV15 with TRBJ1-4, with a tentative D call TRBD1 (6 bases). Germline CDR1 and CDR2: LNHNV and YYDKDF (reference sequence). Trimming took 3 bases from V and 8 from J, leaving 13 bases between them. The CDR3 totals 14 residues. Written as DNA, the CDR3 is TGTGCCACCAGCAGTAGGGGGGGGCACGAAAAACTGTTTTTT. Amino acid sequence: CATSSRGGHEKLFF.

This rearrangement joins TRBV5-1 to TRBJ2-7; 8 bases fit TRBD1. V dropped 1 base and J dropped 1; count of bases not matched to a gene: 7. CDR1 and CDR2 from the germline V gene are SGHRS and YFSETQ. The CDR3 has 16 amino acids. CDR3 nucleotide sequence: TGCGCCAGCAGCTTGTCGGCCAGGGGGCAGTCCTACGAGCAGTACTTC. This encodes CASSLSARGQSYEQYF.

The chain is built from TRBV30 and TRBJ1-3, with 7 bases identical to TRBD1. Per germline, CDR1 GTSNPN and CDR2 SVGIG (reference sequence). The V and J ends lost 2 bases and 2 bases, in that order; junction bases with no gene match: 3. The CDR3 runs to 14 residues. CDR3 nucleotide sequence: TGTGCCTGGAGTTCAGGGGGTACTGGAAACACCATATATTTT. Its translation is CAWSSGGTGNTIYF.

The chain has TRBV5-1 and TRBJ2-3; 10 nucleotides match TRBD2. Germline CDR1 reads SGHRS; CDR2 reads YFSETQ. The CDR3 has 15 residues. V shed 0 bases, J shed 5 bases, and the junction held 3 bases outside the gene matches. In DNA, the CDR3 is TGCGCCAGCAGCTTGGAATCTAGCGGGGGAGATACGCAGTATTTT. It codes for CASSLESSGGDTQYF.

CDR3 region: CASSSGLGNTIYF. DNA of the CDR3: TGTGCCAGCAGTTCAGGTTTAGGAAACACCATATATTTT. The rearrangement links TRBV2 to TRBJ1-3; no clear D gene. CDR3 length equals 13 residues. The V end lost 5 bases, the J end lost 4 bases, and 9 bases lay between the germline ends. Germline CDR1 SNHLY, CDR2 FYNNEI.

The CDR3 is CASSYRRGQEGYTF. The DNA for the CDR3 is TGTGCCAGCAGTTACCGCAGGGGGCAGGAGGGCTACACCTTC. V usage is TRBV6-5 and J usage is TRBJ1-2; 8 bases line up with TRBD1. Germline CDR1 and CDR2: MNHEY and SVGAGI. The CDR3 sequence is 14 residues long. The ends lost 2 bases at V and 8 bases at J; junction bases unmatched: 7.

The chain combines TRBV6-2 or TRBV6-3 with TRBJ1-1; D uncertain. There are 13 residues in the CDR3. With 2 bases removed from V and 1 base from J, the gap between germline ends came to 5 bases. Germline V lookup: CDR1 MNHEY, CDR2 SVGEGT. The CDR3 DNA follows: TGTGCCAGCAGTTACACCGGGAACACTGAAGCTTTCTTT. Its protein product is CASSYTGNTEAFF.

The rearrangement links TRBV29-1 to TRBJ1-1; D might be TRBD1 (6 bases). This CDR3 comprises 13 residues. Germline lookup yields CDR1 SQVTM and CDR2 ANQGSEA. V shed 6 bases and J shed 0 bases, with 11 bases lying between them. CDR3: CSVGDTMNTEAFF. In DNA, the CDR3 is TGCAGCGTGGGGGACACCATGAACACTGAAGCTTTCTTT.

The chain joins TRBV5-1 to TRBJ1-4; no firm D call. The germline V gene encodes CDR1 SGHRS and CDR2 YFSETQ. This CDR3 region has 13 residues. V was cut by 3 bases and J by 8 bases, with 11 bases left in between. CDR3 loop: CASSSGPGEKLFF. The CDR3 DNA reads TGCGCCAGCAGCTCCGGACCGGGGGAAAAACTGTTTTTT.

The chain has TRBV6-5 and TRBJ1-3; 8 nucleotides align to TRBD1. V was clipped by 4 bases and J by 3 bases; unmatched bases: 5. Germline values: CDR1 MNHEY, CDR2 SVGAGI. The CDR3 consists of 15 residues. CDR3 sequence (DNA): TGTGCCAGCAGTTCCACAGGGGGAAGTGGAAACACCATATATTTT. Amino acid sequence: CASSSTGGSGNTIYF.

The chain combines TRBV28 with TRBJ1-2, with 7 bases fitting TRBD1. J was trimmed by 2 bases and V by 2 bases; bases with no gene match: 2. The CDR3 loop spans 14 amino acids. Looked up from germline, CDR1 is MDHEN and CDR2 is SYDVKM. The CDR3 sequence is CASSLADRNYGYTF. CDR3 bases: TGTGCCAGCAGTTTAGCGGACAGGAACTATGGCTACACCTTC.

CDR3 sequence (DNA): TGTGCCAGCAGCCTGACAGGGGCTGATGGCTACACCTTC. Its protein product is CASSLTGADGYTF. The chain is built from TRBV7-8 and TRBJ1-2; TRBD1 aligns across 8 bases. J gave up 6 bases and V 5 bases, and 5 bases lay outside the gene matches. The germline V gene has CDR1 SGHVS and CDR2 FQNEAQ. The CDR3 has 13 amino acids.

For the CDR3, the DNA is TGTGCCAGCAGCGCGGACAGACCGAACACCGGGGAGCTGTTTTTT. Its translation is CASSADRPNTGELFF. The rearrangement joins TRBV11-3 to TRBJ2-2; D possibly corresponds to TRBD1 (6 bases). Per germline, CDR1 SGHNT and CDR2 YENEEA. This CDR3 is 15 amino acids long. Trimming removed 5 bases from V and 0 bases from J, with 10 bases in between.

The CDR3 sequence: CASSPADRSGNTIYF. As DNA, the CDR3 is TGCGCCAGCAGTCCAGCGGACCGCTCTGGAAACACCATATATTTT. The gene calls are TRBV4-1 and TRBJ1-3, with D unclear. Germline CDR1 is MGHRA and CDR2 is YSYEKL. The CDR3 length is 15 residues. V lost 6 bases and J 0 bases, leaving 12 bases between the germline ends.

The chain carries TRBV7-9 and TRBJ2-3, with D uncertain. V was shortened by 0 bases and J by 2 bases, with 6 bases between the two germline ends. CDR3 length equals 14 residues. Germline V gives CDR1 SEHNR, CDR2 FQNEAQ (reference sequence). CDR3 DNA sequence: TGTGCCAGCAGCTTAGCGCTAGACACAGATACGCAGTATTTT. This sequence encodes CASSLALDTDTQYF. Variable domain in full (rest from reference TRBV7-9 and TRBJ2-3): DTGVSQNPRHKITKRGQNVTFRCDPISEHNRLYWYRQTLGQGPEFLTYFQNEAQLEKSRLLSDRFSAERPKGSFSTLEIQRTEQGDSAMYLCASSLALDTDTQYFGPGTRLTVL.

The V and J genes are TRBV9 and TRBJ2-1; no definite D call. Germline V gene data show CDR1 as SGDLS and CDR2 as YYNGEE. CDR3 length: 17 residues. The V end lost 4 bases, the J end lost 4 bases, and 21 bases lay between the germline ends. Here the CDR3 reads CASSPRPVAFSYNEQFF. The CDR3 coding sequence is TGTGCCAGCAGCCCGCGCCCGGTTGCCTTCTCTTACAATGAGCAGTTCTTC.

CDR3 protein: CAWSALSSTNEKLFF. The CDR3 nucleotides read TGTGCCTGGAGCGCTTTGAGTTCAACTAATGAAAAACTGTTTTTT. The genes are TRBV30 and TRBJ1-4; D not resolved. This CDR3 comprises 15 residues. CDR1 and CDR2 (germline): GTSNPN, SVGIG (reference sequence). V lost 3 bases and J lost 0, with 11 bases in between.

V is TRBV2 and J is TRBJ1-6; D possibly corresponds to TRBD1 (6 bases). Germline assignment: CDR1 SNHLY and CDR2 FYNNEI. The length of the CDR3 is 13 residues. Trimming left V 5 bases short and J 10 bases short, with 12 bases between. DNA for the CDR3: TGTGCCAGCAGTAAAGGGGGAGGCTCACCCCTCCACTTT. Encoded protein: CASSKGGGSPLHF.

The chain employs TRBV6-5 and TRBJ2-5, with 10 positions matching TRBD2. The CDR3 runs 13 residues. The V and J ends lost 10 bases and 5 bases, in that order; junction bases with no gene match: 7. Looked up from germline, CDR1 is MNHEY and CDR2 is SVGAGI. The chain's CDR3 is CANSLAGKETQYF. DNA of the CDR3: TGTGCCAACTCACTAGCGGGGAAGGAGACCCAGTACTTC.